This TCR beta chain is from a study of T cells after yellow fever vaccination. Study-wide results and caveats: A secondary response was less intense yet reached its peak sooner, at day 5 versus 15. A large majority of primary-vaccination clones showed up again after the booster (about 97% CD4, around 90% CD8).

The V gene's germline CDR1 is DFQATT and CDR2 SNEGSKA (reference sequence). The CDR3 consists of 13 residues. J lost 4 bases, V lost 6 bases, and 8 bases had no gene match. In the case of this clonotype: The antigen is not known.

TCRdb reprocessed the 5' RACE reads via MiXCR and lists one record per CDR3 protein. The sample holds roughly 120,000 distinct CDR3 sequences, roughly 7.9% seen once. The chain employs TRBV20-1 and TRBJ1-2; 7 bases align to TRBD1. Specimen: CD4+ T cells sorted from PBMCs, collected approximately 47 days after the first yellow fever vaccination. This clonotype was sampled from a young man who received the YFV17D yellow fever vaccine. For the CDR3, the DNA is TGCAGTGCAAACAGGGGAGGACCCTATGGCTACACCTTC. Protein: CSANRGGPYGYTF.